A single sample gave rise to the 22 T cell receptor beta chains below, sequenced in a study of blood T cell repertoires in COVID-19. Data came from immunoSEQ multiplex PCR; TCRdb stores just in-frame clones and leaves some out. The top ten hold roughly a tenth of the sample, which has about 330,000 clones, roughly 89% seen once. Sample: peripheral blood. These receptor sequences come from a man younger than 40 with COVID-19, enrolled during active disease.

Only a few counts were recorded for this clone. The CDR3 sequence is CASSQTRSTEAFF. The CDR3 DNA sequence: TGTGCCAGCAGCCAAACACGGAGCACTGAAGCTTTCTTT. J is TRBJ1-1 and V is TRBV14; D is uncertain. The CDR3 covers 13 residues. Trimming took off 2 bases at V and 4 bases at J, with 8 bases between the two ends. CDR1 is SGHDN and CDR2 is FVKESK in the germline V gene. The variable domain in full, with the rest retrieved from reference TRBV14 and TRBJ1-1, is EAGVTQFPSHSVIEKGQTVTLRCDPISGHDNLYWYRRVMGKEIKFLLHFVKESKQDESGMPNNRFLAERTGGTYSTLKVQPAELEDSGVYFCASSQTRSTEAFFGQGTRLTVV.

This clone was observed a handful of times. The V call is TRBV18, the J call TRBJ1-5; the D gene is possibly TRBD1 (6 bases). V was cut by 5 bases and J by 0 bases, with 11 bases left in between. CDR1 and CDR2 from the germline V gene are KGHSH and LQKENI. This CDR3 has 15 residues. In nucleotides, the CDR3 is TGTGCCAGCTCAACGCAGGGGAATAGCAATCAGCCCCAGCATTTT. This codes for CASSTQGNSNQPQHF.

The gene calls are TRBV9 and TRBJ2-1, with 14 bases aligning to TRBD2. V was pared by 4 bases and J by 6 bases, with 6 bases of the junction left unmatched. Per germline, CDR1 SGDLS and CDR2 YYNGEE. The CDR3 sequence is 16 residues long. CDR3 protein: CASSPGTSGSLNEQFF. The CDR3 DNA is TGTGCCAGCAGCCCTGGGACTAGCGGGAGCCTCAATGAGCAGTTCTTC.

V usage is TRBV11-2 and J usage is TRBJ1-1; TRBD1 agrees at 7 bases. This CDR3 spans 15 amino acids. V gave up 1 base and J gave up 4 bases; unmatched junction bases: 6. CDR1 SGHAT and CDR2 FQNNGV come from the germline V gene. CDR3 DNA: TGTGCCAGCAGCTTAGTGACAGGGTCGGCCACTGAAGCTTTCTTT. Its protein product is CASSLVTGSATEAFF.

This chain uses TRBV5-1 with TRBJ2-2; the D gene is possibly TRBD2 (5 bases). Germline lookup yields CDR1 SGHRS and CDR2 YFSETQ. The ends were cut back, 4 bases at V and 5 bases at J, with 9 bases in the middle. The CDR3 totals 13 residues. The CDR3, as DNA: TGCGCCAGCAGCGGGAGTAGTACCGGGGAGCTGTTTTTT. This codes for CASSGSSTGELFF.

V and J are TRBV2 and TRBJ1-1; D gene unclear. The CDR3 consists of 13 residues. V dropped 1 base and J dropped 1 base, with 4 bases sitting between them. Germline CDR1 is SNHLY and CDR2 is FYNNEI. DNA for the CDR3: TGTGCCAGCAGTGAAGTCCGGAACACTGAAGCTTTCTTT. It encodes CASSEVRNTEAFF.

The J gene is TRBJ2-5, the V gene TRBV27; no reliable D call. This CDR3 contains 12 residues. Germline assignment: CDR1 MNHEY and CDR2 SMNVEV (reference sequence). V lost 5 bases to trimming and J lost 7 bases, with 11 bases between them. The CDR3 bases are TGTGCCAGCAGTCCCACTATAGGGACCCAGTACTTC. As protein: CASSPTIGTQYF.

CDR3 nucleotides: TGTGCCAGCAGCTTATGGGCGGGGAAAGAGACCCAGTACTTC. Its protein is CASSLWAGKETQYF. The chain couples TRBV11-2 to TRBJ2-5, with D maybe TRBD2 (6 bases). Germline V CDR1 and CDR2: SGHAT, FQNNGV. This CDR3 is 14 amino acids long. The germline V and J ends were trimmed by 2 bases and 3 bases, with 10 bases remaining between them.

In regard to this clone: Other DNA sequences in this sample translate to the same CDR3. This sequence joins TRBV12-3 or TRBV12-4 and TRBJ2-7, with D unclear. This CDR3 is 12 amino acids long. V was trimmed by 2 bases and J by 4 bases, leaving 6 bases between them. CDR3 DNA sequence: TGTGCCAGCAGTTTAAGAGGTTACGAGCAGTACTTC. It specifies CASSLRGYEQYF.

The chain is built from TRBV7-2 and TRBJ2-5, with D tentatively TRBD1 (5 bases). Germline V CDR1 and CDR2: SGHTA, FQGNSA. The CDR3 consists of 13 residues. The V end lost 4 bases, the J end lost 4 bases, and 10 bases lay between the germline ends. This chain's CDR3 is CASSSPGLETQYF. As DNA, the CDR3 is TGTGCCAGCAGCTCTCCAGGGTTAGAGACCCAGTACTTC.

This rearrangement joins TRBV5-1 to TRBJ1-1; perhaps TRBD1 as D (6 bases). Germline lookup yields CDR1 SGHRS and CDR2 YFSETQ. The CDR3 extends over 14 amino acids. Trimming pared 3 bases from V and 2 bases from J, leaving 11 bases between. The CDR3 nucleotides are TGCGCCAGCAGCTCAGCGGGACAAAACACTGAAGCTTTCTTT. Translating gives CASSSAGQNTEAFF.

The CDR3 here is CASSLSSGGEPQHF. The CDR3, as DNA: TGTGCCAGCAGTTTGTCCTCGGGAGGGGAGCCCCAGCATTTT. This chain uses TRBV6-5 with TRBJ1-5; perhaps TRBD1 as D (5 bases). Germline V gene lookup returns CDR1 MNHEY and CDR2 SVGAGI. The CDR3 totals 14 residues. The V end lost 4 bases, the J end lost 8 bases, and 15 bases lay between the germline ends.

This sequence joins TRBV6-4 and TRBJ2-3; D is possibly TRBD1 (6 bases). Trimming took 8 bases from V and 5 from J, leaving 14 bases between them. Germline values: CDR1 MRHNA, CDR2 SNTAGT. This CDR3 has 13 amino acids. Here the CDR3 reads CASSETGQDTQYF. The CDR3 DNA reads TGTGCCAGCTCGGAAACAGGGCAAGATACGCAGTATTTT.

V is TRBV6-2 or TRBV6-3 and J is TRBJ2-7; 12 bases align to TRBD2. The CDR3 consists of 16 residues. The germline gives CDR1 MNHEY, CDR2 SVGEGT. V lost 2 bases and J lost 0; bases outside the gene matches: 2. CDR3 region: CASSYGLAGNSYEQYF. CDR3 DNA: TGTGCCAGCAGTTACGGACTAGCGGGGAACTCCTACGAGCAGTACTTC.

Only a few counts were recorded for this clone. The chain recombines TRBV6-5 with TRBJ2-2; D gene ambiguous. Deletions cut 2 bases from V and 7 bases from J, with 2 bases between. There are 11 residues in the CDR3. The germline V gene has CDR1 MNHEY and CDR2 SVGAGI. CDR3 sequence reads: CASSYHGELFF. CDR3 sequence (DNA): TGTGCCAGCAGTTACCACGGGGAGCTGTTTTTT.

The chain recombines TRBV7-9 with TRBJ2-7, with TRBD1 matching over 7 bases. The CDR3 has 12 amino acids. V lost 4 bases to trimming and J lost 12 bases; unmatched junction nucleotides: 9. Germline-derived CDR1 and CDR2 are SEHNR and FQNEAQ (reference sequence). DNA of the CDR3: TGTGCCAGCAGCTCCGGACAGGTTATGCTGTACTTC. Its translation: CASSSGQVMLYF.

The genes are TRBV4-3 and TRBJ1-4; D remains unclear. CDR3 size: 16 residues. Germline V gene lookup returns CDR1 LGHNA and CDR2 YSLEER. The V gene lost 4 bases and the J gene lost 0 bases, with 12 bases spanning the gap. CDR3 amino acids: CASSPQRLATNEKLFF. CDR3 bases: TGCGCCAGCAGCCCCCAACGACTCGCAACTAATGAAAAACTGTTTTTT.

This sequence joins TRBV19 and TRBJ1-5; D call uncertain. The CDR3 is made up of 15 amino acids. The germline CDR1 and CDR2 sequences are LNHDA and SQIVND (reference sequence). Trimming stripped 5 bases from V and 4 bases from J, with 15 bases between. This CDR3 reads CASSDGQVRNQPQHF. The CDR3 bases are TGTGCCAGTAGTGATGGGCAGGTCCGTAATCAGCCCCAGCATTTT. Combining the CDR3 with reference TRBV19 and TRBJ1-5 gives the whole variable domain DGGITQSPKYLFRKEGQNVTLSCEQNLNHDAMYWYRQDPGQGLRLIYYSQIVNDFQKGDIAEGYSVSREKKESFPLTVTSAQKNPTAFYLCASSDGQVRNQPQHFGDGTRLSIL.

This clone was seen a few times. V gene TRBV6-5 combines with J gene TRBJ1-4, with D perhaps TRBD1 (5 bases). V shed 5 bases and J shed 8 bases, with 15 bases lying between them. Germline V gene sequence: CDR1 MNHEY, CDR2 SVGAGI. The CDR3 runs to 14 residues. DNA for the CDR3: TGTGCCAGCAGTCGACGACAGCCTCAGGAAAAACTGTTTTTT. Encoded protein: CASSRRQPQEKLFF.

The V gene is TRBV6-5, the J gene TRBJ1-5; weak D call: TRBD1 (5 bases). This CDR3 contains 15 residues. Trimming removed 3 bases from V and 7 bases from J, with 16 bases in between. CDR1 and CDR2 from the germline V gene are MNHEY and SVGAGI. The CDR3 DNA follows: TGTGCCAGCAGTTATTCAACAGGCCGGAGCCAGCCCCAGCATTTT. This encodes CASSYSTGRSQPQHF.

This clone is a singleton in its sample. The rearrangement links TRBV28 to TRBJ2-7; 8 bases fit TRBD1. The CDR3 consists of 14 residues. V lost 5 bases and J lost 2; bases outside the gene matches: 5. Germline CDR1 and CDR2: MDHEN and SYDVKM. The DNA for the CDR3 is TGTGCCAGCAGTCTTTCGGACAGGGCCTACGAGCAGTACTTC. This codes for CASSLSDRAYEQYF.

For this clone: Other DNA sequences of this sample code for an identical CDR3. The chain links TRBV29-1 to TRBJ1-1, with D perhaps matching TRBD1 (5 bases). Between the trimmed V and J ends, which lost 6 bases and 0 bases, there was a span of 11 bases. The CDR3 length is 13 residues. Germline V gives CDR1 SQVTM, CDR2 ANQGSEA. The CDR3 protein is CSVAGRLNTEAFF. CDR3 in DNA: TGCAGCGTGGCAGGGCGTCTGAACACTGAAGCTTTCTTT.